This T cell receptor (beta chain) comes out of a study of tumor-infiltrating lymphocytes in primary liver carcinoma. Findings of the study overall: Tumor-adjacent and tumor-blood pairs shared a smaller degree of overlap than tumor region pairs.

Comment on this clonotype: What it binds is not known.

DNA and RNA were both co-extracted from approximately 20-30 mg of bulk tissue that had not been sorted. Production of TCR beta cDNA used approximately 0.45 ug total RNA together with a constant-region primer. Each TCR beta library was derived from three nested multiplex PCR rounds that employed slightly modified ARM-PCR. Amplification in the first two PCR rounds was performed using TRBV1-TRBV30 forward primers and a C-beta reverse primer for 9 to 11 cycles each. TCRdb reanalysed the multiplex PCR reads using MiXCR and keeps one entry per CDR3 protein. The table records about 25,000 distinct CDR3 sequences, approximately 77% of them present only once. Deletions cut 6 bases from V and 13 bases from J, with 35 bases between. From germline, CDR1 is MGHRA and CDR2 YSYEKL. CDR3 size: 18 residues.

The sample comprised liver tumor tissue from sampling region 5. The subset was: tumor region T5, tumor centre. The V gene is TRBV4-1, the J gene TRBJ2-3, with TRBD2 as a possible D gene (5 bases). This receptor was taken from a woman in her 30s with primary liver carcinoma and hepatitis B virus infection. The CDR3 region is CASRQLGMVAEDSDTEYF. CDR3 nucleotides: TGCGCCAGCAGGCAACTAGGCATGGTAGCTGAAGACTCGGATACAGAGTATTTT.